These T cell receptor beta chains were read from a single sample in a study of blood T cell repertoires in COVID-19. Measured with immunoSEQ multiplex PCR; TCRdb has only the in-frame clones, and not every one. The sample carries about 300,000 clones, just over 85% recorded once. Sequencing was carried out using PBMCs or T cells enriched from blood (not recorded which). Receptors were obtained from a man aged 30 to 39 who had recovered from COVID-19. The CDR3 runs from the conserved cysteine through the conserved F or W. D genes are given only for firm matches. The listing skips clone size in some rows; elsewhere it reads once, few, many or a size class.

j_gene: TRBJ2-3
d_gene: .
v_gene: TRBV3-1/TRBV3-2
abundance: .
CDR3aa: CASSQASSTDTQYF
CDR3nt: TGTGCCAGCAGCCAAGCTAGCAGCACAGATACGCAGTATTTT

j_gene: TRBJ2-1
d_gene: TRBD2
v_gene: TRBV4-1
abundance: .
CDR3aa: CASSHKGLAGGVIEQFF
CDR3nt: TGCGCCAGCAGCCATAAGGGACTAGCGGGAGGTGTTATTGAGCAGTTCTTC

j_gene: TRBJ2-3
d_gene: TRBD2
v_gene: TRBV3-1/TRBV3-2
abundance: .
CDR3aa: CASSQVRLAGGRSTDTQYF
CDR3nt: TGTGCCAGCAGCCAAGTGAGGTTAGCGGGGGGCCGCAGCACAGATACGCAGTATTTT

j_gene: TRBJ1-4
d_gene: .
v_gene: TRBV5-1
abundance: .
CDR3aa: CASSKGVLNEKLFF
CDR3nt: TGCGCCAGCAGCAAGGGGGTCCTTAATGAAAAACTGTTTTTT

j_gene: TRBJ1-1
d_gene: .
v_gene: TRBV11-1
abundance: .
CDR3aa: CASSLGGDLNTEAFF
CDR3nt: TGTGCCAGCAGCTTAGGAGGCGATTTGAACACTGAAGCTTTCTTT

j_gene: TRBJ1-2
d_gene: TRBD1
v_gene: TRBV6-6
abundance: .
CDR3aa: CASSFPTGGPNGYTF
CDR3nt: TGTGCCAGCAGTTTCCCGACAGGGGGGCCCAATGGCTACACCTTC

j_gene: TRBJ1-4
d_gene: .
v_gene: TRBV30
abundance: .
CDR3aa: CAWHYRAGTNEKLFF
CDR3nt: TGTGCCTGGCATTACAGGGCAGGTACTAATGAAAAACTGTTTTTT

j_gene: TRBJ1-2
d_gene: .
v_gene: TRBV7-9
abundance: .
CDR3aa: CASSSFRGKIANYGYTF
CDR3nt: TGTGCCAGCAGCTCCTTCAGGGGTAAAATTGCAAACTATGGCTACACCTTC

j_gene: TRBJ2-5
d_gene: .
v_gene: TRBV24-1
abundance: .
CDR3aa: CATSDFLEPQETQYF
CDR3nt: TGTGCCACCAGTGATTTTTTGGAGCCACAAGAGACCCAGTACTTC

j_gene: TRBJ2-2
d_gene: .
v_gene: TRBV4-1
abundance: .
CDR3aa: CASSQEAIAPISGELFF
CDR3nt: TGCGCCAGCAGCCAAGAAGCGATAGCCCCTATTTCCGGGGAACTGTTTTTT

j_gene: TRBJ1-5
d_gene: TRBD1
v_gene: TRBV28
abundance: .
CDR3aa: CASSLDREVNQPQHF
CDR3nt: TGTGCCAGCAGTTTAGACAGGGAGGTAAATCAGCCCCAGCATTTT

j_gene: TRBJ1-1
d_gene: .
v_gene: TRBV6-5
abundance: .
CDR3aa: CASSYEAGRTEAFF
CDR3nt: TGTGCCAGCAGTTACGAAGCGGGACGGACTGAAGCTTTCTTT

j_gene: TRBJ1-5
d_gene: .
v_gene: TRBV10-3
abundance: .
CDR3aa: CAISESLMAGDRQPQHF
CDR3nt: TGTGCCATCAGTGAGTCATTAATGGCGGGGGATCGTCAGCCCCAGCATTTT

j_gene: TRBJ2-7
d_gene: .
v_gene: TRBV9
abundance: .
CDR3aa: CASSAGGLRSYEQYF
CDR3nt: TGTGCCAGCAGCGCCGGAGGGCTTCGGTCCTACGAGCAGTACTTC

j_gene: TRBJ2-1
d_gene: TRBD1
v_gene: TRBV6-2/TRBV6-3
abundance: .
CDR3aa: CASSYNPGTVASTTYNEQFF
CDR3nt: TGTGCCAGCAGTTACAACCCCGGGACAGTCGCTTCTACCACCTACAATGAGCAGTTCTTC

j_gene: TRBJ2-1
d_gene: TRBD2
v_gene: TRBV18
abundance: once
CDR3aa: CASSSLTWTSGSGDNEQFF
CDR3nt: TGTGCCAGCTCATCGCTCACCTGGACTAGCGGGAGTGGGGACAATGAGCAGTTCTTC

j_gene: TRBJ1-1
d_gene: .
v_gene: TRBV5-4
abundance: .
CDR3aa: CASSLGGRVNTEAFF
CDR3nt: TGTGCCAGCAGCTTGGGGGGCAGGGTGAACACTGAAGCTTTCTTT

j_gene: TRBJ2-2
d_gene: TRBD1
v_gene: TRBV28
abundance: many
CDR3aa: CASSAGTGTGELFF
CDR3nt: TGTGCCAGCAGTGCCGGGACAGGGACCGGGGAGCTGTTTTTT

j_gene: TRBJ2-7
d_gene: TRBD1
v_gene: TRBV10-1
abundance: .
CDR3aa: CASSARQGGIHEQYF
CDR3nt: TGCGCCAGCAGTGCTCGACAGGGGGGAATCCACGAGCAGTACTTC

j_gene: TRBJ2-3
d_gene: TRBD2
v_gene: TRBV6-5
abundance: .
CDR3aa: CASSLGGAGTDTQYF
CDR3nt: TGTGCCAGCAGCCTCGGGGGGGCCGGCACAGATACGCAGTATTTT

j_gene: TRBJ2-7
d_gene: .
v_gene: TRBV19
abundance: .
CDR3aa: CASSITGHEQYF
CDR3nt: TGTGCCAGTAGTATCACAGGCCACGAGCAGTACTTC

j_gene: TRBJ2-5
d_gene: TRBD2
v_gene: TRBV9
abundance: few
CDR3aa: CASSPWGEGETQYF
CDR3nt: TGTGCCAGCAGCCCCTGGGGGGAGGGGGAGACCCAGTACTTC

j_gene: TRBJ2-5
d_gene: TRBD1
v_gene: TRBV7-8
abundance: .
CDR3aa: CASSLQQGAMGTQYF
CDR3nt: TGTGCCAGCAGCCTCCAACAGGGGGCTATGGGGACCCAGTACTTC